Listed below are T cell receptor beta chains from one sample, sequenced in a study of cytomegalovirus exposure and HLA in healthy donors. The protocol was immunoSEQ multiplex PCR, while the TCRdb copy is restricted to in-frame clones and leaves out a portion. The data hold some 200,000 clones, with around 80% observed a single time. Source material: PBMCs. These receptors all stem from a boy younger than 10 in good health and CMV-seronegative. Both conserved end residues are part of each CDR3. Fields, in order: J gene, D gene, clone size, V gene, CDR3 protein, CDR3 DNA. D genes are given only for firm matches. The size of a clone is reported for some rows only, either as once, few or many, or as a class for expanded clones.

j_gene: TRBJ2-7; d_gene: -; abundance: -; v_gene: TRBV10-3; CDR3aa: CAIRGTLWDEQYF; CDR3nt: TGTGCCATCAGGGGGACTCTCTGGGACGAGCAGTACTTC
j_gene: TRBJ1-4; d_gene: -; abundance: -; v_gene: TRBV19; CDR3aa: CASSIREGLREKLFF; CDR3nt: TGTGCCAGTAGTATACGGGAAGGGTTAAGAGAAAAACTGTTTTTT
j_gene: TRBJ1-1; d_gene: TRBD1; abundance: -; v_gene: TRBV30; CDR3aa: CAWSSGTGRNTEAFF; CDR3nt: TGTGCCTGGAGCTCCGGGACAGGGAGGAACACTGAAGCTTTCTTT
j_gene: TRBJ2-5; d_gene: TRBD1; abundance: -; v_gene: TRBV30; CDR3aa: CAWTSGGETQYF; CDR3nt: TGTGCCTGGACATCAGGGGGAGAGACCCAGTACTTC
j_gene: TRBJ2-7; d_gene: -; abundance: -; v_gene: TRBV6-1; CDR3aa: CASSDLDSSYEQYF; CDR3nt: TGTGCCAGCAGTGATCTGGACAGTTCCTACGAGCAGTACTTC
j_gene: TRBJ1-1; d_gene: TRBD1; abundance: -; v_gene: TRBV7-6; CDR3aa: CASSNRGPNTEAFF; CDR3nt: TGTGCCAGCAGCAACAGGGGGCCGAACACTGAAGCTTTCTTT
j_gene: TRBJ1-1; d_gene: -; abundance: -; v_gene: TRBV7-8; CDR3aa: CASSPIAGNTEAFF; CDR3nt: TGTGCCAGCAGCCCAATAGCGGGGAACACTGAAGCTTTCTTT
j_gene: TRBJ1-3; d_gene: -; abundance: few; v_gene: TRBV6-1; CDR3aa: CASSEGGMGSGNTIYF; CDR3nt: TGTGCCAGCAGTGAAGGAGGGATGGGTTCCGGAAACACCATATATTTT
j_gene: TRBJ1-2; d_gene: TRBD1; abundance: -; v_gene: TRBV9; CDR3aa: CASSDSGQFYYGYTF; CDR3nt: TGTGCCAGCAGTGACTCGGGACAGTTTTACTATGGCTACACCTTC
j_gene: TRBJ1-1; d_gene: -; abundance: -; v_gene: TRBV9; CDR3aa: CASSVSGGGGDTEAFF; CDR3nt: TGTGCCAGCAGCGTTTCCGGGGGAGGGGGGGACACTGAAGCTTTCTTT
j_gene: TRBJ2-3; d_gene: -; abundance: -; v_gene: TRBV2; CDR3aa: CASSELVIGTDTQYF; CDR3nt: TGTGCCAGCAGTGAACTAGTAATCGGCACAGATACGCAGTATTTT
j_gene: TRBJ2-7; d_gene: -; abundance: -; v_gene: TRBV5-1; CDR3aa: CASFPVGQPHEQYF; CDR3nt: TGCGCCAGCTTTCCTGTGGGGCAGCCCCACGAGCAGTACTTC
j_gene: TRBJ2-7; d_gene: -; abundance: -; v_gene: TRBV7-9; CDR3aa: CASSVSYEQYF; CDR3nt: TGTGCCAGCAGCGTGAGCTACGAGCAGTACTTC
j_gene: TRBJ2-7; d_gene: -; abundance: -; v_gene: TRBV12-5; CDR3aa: CASVPGAGHYEQYF; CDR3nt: TGTGCTAGTGTTCCCGGCGCAGGCCACTACGAGCAGTACTTC
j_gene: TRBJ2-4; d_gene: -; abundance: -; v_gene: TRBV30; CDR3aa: CAWSVGGAKNIQYF; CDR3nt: TGTGCCTGGAGTGTAGGGGGAGCCAAAAACATTCAGTACTTC
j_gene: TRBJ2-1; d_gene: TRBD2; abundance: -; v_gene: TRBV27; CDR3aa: CASSLSGGGRLNEQFF; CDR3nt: TGTGCCAGCAGTTTATCGGGGGGGGGACGACTCAATGAGCAGTTCTTC
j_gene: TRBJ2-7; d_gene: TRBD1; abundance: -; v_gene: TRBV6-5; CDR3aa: CASSYGTGGGEQYF; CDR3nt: TGTGCCAGCAGTTACGGGACAGGGGGCGGCGAGCAGTACTTC
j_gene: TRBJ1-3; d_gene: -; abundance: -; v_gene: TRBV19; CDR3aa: CASSIGDWSSGNTIYF; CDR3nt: TGTGCCAGTAGTATTGGGGACTGGAGCTCTGGAAACACCATATATTTT
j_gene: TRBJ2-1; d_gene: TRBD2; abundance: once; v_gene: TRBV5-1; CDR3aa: CASESGSGVPSYNEQFF; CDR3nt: TGCGCCAGCGAATCGGGGAGCGGGGTTCCCTCCTACAATGAGCAGTTCTTC
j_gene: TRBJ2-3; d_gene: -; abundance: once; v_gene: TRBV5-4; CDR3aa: CASSLLSAGNTDTQYF; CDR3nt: TGTGCCAGCAGCTTGCTGAGTGCGGGAAACACAGATACGCAGTATTTT
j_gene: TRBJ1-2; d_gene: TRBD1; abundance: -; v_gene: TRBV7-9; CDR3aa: CASSAQGQENYGYTF; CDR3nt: TGTGCCAGCAGCGCACAGGGACAGGAGAACTATGGCTACACCTTC
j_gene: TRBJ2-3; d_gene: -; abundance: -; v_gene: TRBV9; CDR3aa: CASSVEGRVTDTQYF; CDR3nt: TGTGCCAGCAGCGTAGAAGGCAGGGTCACAGATACGCAGTATTTT
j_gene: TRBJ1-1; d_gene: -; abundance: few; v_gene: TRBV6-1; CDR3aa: CASSEGVRGNTEAFF; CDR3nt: TGTGCCAGCAGTGAAGGGGTCAGGGGTAACACTGAAGCTTTCTTT
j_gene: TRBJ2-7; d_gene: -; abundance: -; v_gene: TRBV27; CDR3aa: CASSPVTLTRSYEQYF; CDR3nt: TGTGCCAGCAGTCCAGTGACTCTAACCCGCTCCTACGAGCAGTACTTC
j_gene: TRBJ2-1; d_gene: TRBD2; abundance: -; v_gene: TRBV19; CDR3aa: CAGSIGGTSGLLDNEQFF; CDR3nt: TGTGCCGGTAGTATAGGGGGGACTAGCGGCCTACTGGACAATGAGCAGTTCTTC
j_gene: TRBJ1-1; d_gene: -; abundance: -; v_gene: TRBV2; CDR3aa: CASSETGSGTEAFF; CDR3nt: TGTGCCAGCAGTGAAACAGGGTCGGGGACTGAAGCTTTCTTT
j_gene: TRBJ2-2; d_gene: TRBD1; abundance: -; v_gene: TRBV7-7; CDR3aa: CASSQSRDRLAGELFF; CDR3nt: TGTGCTAGCAGCCAAAGCCGGGACAGGCTGGCCGGGGAGCTGTTTTTT
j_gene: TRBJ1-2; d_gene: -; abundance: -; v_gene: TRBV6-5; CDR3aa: CASSYEGASCGYTF; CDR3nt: TGTGCCAGCAGTTACGAAGGAGCGTCCTGTGGCTACACCTTC
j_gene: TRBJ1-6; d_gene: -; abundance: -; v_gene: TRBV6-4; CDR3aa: CQGRVNSFPTPLHF; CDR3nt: TGCCAAGGAAGAGTTAATAGCTTCCCGACACCCCTCCACTTT